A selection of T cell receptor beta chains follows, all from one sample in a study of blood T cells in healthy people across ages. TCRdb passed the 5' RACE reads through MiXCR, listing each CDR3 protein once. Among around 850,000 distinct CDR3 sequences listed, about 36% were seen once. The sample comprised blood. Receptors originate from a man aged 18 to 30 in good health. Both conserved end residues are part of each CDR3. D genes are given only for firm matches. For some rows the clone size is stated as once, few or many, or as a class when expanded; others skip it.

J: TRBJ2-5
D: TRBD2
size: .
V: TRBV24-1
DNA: TGTGCCACCAGTGGCACTAGCGGGCGAACCTCCAAGGGGGAAGAGCAGTACTTC
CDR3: CATSGTSGRTSKGEEQYF

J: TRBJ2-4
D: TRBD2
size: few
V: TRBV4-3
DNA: TGCGCCAGCAGCCAAGGGACTAGCGGGGGGGCTGGGAAAAACATTCAGTACTTC
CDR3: CASSQGTSGGAGKNIQYF

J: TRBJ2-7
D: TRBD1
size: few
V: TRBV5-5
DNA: TGTGCCAGCAGCTGGGACAGGCAATCCGAGCAGTACTTC
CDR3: CASSWDRQSEQYF

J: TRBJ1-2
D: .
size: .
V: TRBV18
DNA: TGTGCCAACTCACCAGGCGGGAACTATGGCTACACCTTC
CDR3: CANSPGGNYGYTF

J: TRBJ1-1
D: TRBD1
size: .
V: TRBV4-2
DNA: TGTGCCAGCAGCCAAGGCGACAGGGCGAGGGGCGACACTGAAGCTTTCTTT
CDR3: CASSQGDRARGDTEAFF

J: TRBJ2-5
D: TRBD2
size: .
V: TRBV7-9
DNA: TGTGCCAGCAGCTTACGGCGGGGGGGCGTGGAGACCCAGTACTTC
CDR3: CASSLRRGGVETQYF

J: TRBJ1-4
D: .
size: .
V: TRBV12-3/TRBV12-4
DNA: TGTGCCAGCAGTTGGGCGTATAATGAAAAACTGTTTTTT
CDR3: CASSWAYNEKLFF

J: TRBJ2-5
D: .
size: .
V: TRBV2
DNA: TGTGCCAGCAGAGACTTCTTGGGCTCAGAGACCCAGTACTTC
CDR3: CASRDFLGSETQYF

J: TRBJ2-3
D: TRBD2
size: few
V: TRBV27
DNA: TGTGCCAGCAGTTTTGCGGGGGGGAACACAGATACGCAGTATTTT
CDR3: CASSFAGGNTDTQYF

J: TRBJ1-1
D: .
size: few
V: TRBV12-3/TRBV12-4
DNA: TGTGCCAGCAGCCAGGGACATTCCGGCGGTGAAGCTTTCTTT
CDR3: CASSQGHSGGEAFF

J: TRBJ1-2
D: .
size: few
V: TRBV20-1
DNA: TGCAGTGCTAGAGATGGCAACAGGGTGCACTATGGCTACACCTTC
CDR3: CSARDGNRVHYGYTF

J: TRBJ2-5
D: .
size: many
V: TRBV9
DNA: TGTGCCAGCAGCGTGAAGGACGGGTTCGAAGGGCAGTACTTC
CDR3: CASSVKDGFEGQYF

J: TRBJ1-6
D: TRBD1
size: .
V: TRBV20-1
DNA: TGCAGTGCTAGAGCTCTCTCGGACAGGGTGGGGTCACCCCTCCACTTT
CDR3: CSARALSDRVGSPLHF

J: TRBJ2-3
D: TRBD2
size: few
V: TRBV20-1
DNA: TGCAGTGCTAGAGGGGCTAGCGGGGCCACAGATACGCAGTATTTT
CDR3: CSARGASGATDTQYF